The source of this TCR beta chain is a study of blood T cell repertoires in COVID-19. The overall study: The origin of the acute and convalescent COVID-19 samples was the United States, Italy and Spain.

As processed by the authors: Cell counts per sample came from amplifying reference gene primers. The protocol was immunoSEQ multiplex PCR, while the TCRdb copy is restricted to in-frame clones and leaves out a portion. That table gives V, J and clone size, and the DNA gave D and trimming. This table holds approximately 200,000 clones, roughly 89% found once. This sequence originates from a man in his 60s who had recovered from COVID-19. Sequencing was carried out using peripheral blood.

CDR3 DNA sequence: TGTGCCAGCAGCCCCCGGGGACTCTATAATTCACCCCTCCACTTT. Amino acid sequence: CASSPRGLYNSPLHF. This chain joins TRBV7-2 and TRBJ1-6, with D perhaps TRBD1 (5 bases). The CDR3 has 15 residues. The germline V and J ends were trimmed by 5 bases and 3 bases, with 11 bases remaining between them. CDR1 is SGHTA, CDR2 FQGNSA, per germline.